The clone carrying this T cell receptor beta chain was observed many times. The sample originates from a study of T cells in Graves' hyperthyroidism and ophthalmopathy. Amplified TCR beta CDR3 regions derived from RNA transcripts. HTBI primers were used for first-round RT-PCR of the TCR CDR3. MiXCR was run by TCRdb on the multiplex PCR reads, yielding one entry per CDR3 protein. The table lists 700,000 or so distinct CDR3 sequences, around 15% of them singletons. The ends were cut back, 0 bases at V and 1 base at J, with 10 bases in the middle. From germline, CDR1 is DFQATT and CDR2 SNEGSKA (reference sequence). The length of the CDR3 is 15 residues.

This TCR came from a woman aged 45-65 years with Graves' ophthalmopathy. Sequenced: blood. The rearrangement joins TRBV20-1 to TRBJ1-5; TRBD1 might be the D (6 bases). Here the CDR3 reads CSARERGWSNQPQHF. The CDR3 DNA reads TGCAGTGCTAGAGAAAGGGGGTGGAGCAATCAGCCCCAGCATTTT.